These 5 T cell receptor beta chains were sequenced from one sample in a study of T cells in Graves' hyperthyroidism and ophthalmopathy. Regions amplified from RNA transcripts were the TCR beta CDR3 regions. With the HTBI primer set, the TCR CDR3 went through a first round of RT-PCR. TCRdb analysed the multiplex PCR reads with MiXCR anew, one entry per CDR3 protein. The data hold roughly 710,000 distinct CDR3 sequences, with 35% observed a single time. The specimen was blood. The receptors derive from a woman between 35 and 50 years old with Graves' hyperthyroidism.

This clonotype was found a few times. The V gene is TRBV15, the J gene TRBJ2-7, with D unresolved. Germline V gene lookup returns CDR1 LNHNV and CDR2 YYDKDF (reference sequence). The V end lost 0 bases, the J end lost 0 bases, and 12 bases lay between the germline ends. This CDR3 is built from 16 residues. In DNA, the CDR3 is TGTGCCACCAGCAGAGATTCGATTACGGTCTCCTACGAGCAGTACTTC. Amino acids: CATSRDSITVSYEQYF. The full variable domain, with the rest looked up from reference TRBV15 and TRBJ2-7, is DAMVIQNPRYQVTQFGKPVTLSCSQTLNHNVMYWYQQKSSQAPKLLFHYYDKDFNNEADTPDNFQSRRPNTSFCFLDIRSPGLGDTAMYLCATSRDSITVSYEQYFGPGTRLTVT.

The chain employs TRBV10-3 and TRBJ2-3, with unresolved D. The CDR3 runs 15 residues. Per germline, CDR1 ENHRY and CDR2 SYGVKD. The germline V and J ends were trimmed by 4 bases and 2 bases, with 13 bases remaining between them. The CDR3 reads CAISVVAVTTDTQYF. In DNA form, the CDR3 reads TGTGCCATCAGTGTTGTGGCGGTAACCACAGATACGCAGTATTTT.

In its sample, this clonotype was seen many times. V is TRBV7-8 and J is TRBJ2-2; 8 bases agree with TRBD1. The CDR3 length is 15 residues. The germline CDR1 and CDR2 sequences are SGHVS and FQNEAQ. V gave up 1 base and J gave up 7 bases; unmatched junction bases: 5. The DNA for the CDR3 is TGTGCCAGCAGCTTAGTCGGACAGGGCTTCGGGGAGCTGTTTTTT. As protein: CASSLVGQGFGELFF.

The V and J genes are TRBV6-2 or TRBV6-3 and TRBJ1-5, with D perhaps TRBD1 (5 bases). Germline-derived CDR1 and CDR2 are MNHEY and SVGEGT. There are 14 residues in the CDR3. V was trimmed by 6 bases and J by 6 bases, leaving 15 bases between them. For the CDR3, the DNA is TGTGCCAGCAGACTGACAGCAAATGGTCAGCCCCAGCATTTT. Translated: CASRLTANGQPQHF.

In this sample, this clonotype turned up a few times. The rearrangement links TRBV6-5 to TRBJ1-5; tentative D call: TRBD1 (6 bases). Germline values: CDR1 MNHEY, CDR2 SVGAGI. V was clipped by 5 bases and J by 4 bases, with 12 bases between them. The CDR3 contains 14 residues. CDR3 residues: CASSDGQPNQPQHF. The CDR3 DNA is TGTGCCAGCAGTGACGGACAGCCAAATCAGCCCCAGCATTTT.